This TCR beta chain originates from a study of beta chain features in type 1 diabetes. Study-wide results and caveats: Among patients, naive, central memory and Treg TCRB repertoires appeared more similar than among healthy donors. Reduced insertions and increased deletions marked VDJ junctions in type 1 diabetes patients. A potential influence of HLA type upon TCRB rearrangement remained unresolved herein.

A few counts support this clone. Its antigen remains unidentified. Germline V gene sequence: CDR1 GTSNPN, CDR2 SVGIG (reference sequence). The V gene lost 1 base and the J gene lost 6 bases, with 17 bases spanning the gap. This CDR3 has 15 amino acids. Each sorted population was over 95% pure. cDNA synthesis used the whole RNA isolate, giving expressed TCRB sequences. Generated by immunoSEQ multiplex PCR, the TCRdb table keeps only in-frame clones and is missing some. This table has approximately 470,000 clones, roughly 31% appearing once. Source material: naive CD4+ T cells from blood. The chain is built from TRBV30 and TRBJ2-3, with D perhaps assigned TRBD1 or TRBD2 (5 bases each). The sequence came from a man younger than 35 in good health. As DNA, the CDR3 is TGTGCCTGGAGTGAACCGGGGCCTCGTCCGGATACGCAGTATTTT. Its protein is CAWSEPGPRPDTQYF.